This T cell receptor (beta chain) was recorded in a study of blood T cell repertoires in COVID-19. Study background: Nucleic acid was either cDNA or gDNA, and it came from T cells, B-cell-depleted T cells, or PBMCs.

Source study methods: By means of reference gene primer amplification, nucleated cell counts were estimated. TCRdb keeps only in-frame clones here, not all; method: immunoSEQ multiplex PCR. V, J and clone size were drawn from that table, and D and trimming were deduced from the DNA. The sample consists of about 60,000 clones, about 84% of them appearing once. The CDR3 extends over 14 amino acids. V shed 5 bases, J shed 3 bases, and the junction held 7 bases outside the gene matches. Germline loops: CDR1 LNHDA, CDR2 SQIVND (reference sequence). Sequencing was carried out using peripheral blood. The clonotype was recovered from a human donor in a cohort sampled during active COVID-19. This chain joins TRBV19 and TRBJ2-7; TRBD1 matches 7 bases. CDR3 region: CASSPDGQDYEQYF. The DNA of the CDR3 is TGTGCCAGTAGTCCGGATGGACAGGACTACGAGCAGTACTTC.